The next 9 T cell receptor beta chains were all read from a single sample in a study of T cells after yellow fever vaccination. TCRdb independently ran MiXCR on the 5' RACE reads; one entry per CDR3 protein. This repertoire shows 500,000 to 650,000 distinct CDR3 sequences, about 17% found once; its top ten account for 15% to 20%. The sample in question was PBMCs, obtained 5 to 6 days after the first yellow fever vaccination. Every receptor here comes from a man between 18 and 35 years old who received the YFV17D yellow fever vaccine.

This clonotype came up a few times. The chain links TRBV11-2 to TRBJ2-1; D ambiguous. V lost 0 bases and J 8 bases, leaving 11 bases between the germline ends. Germline CDR1 SGHAT, CDR2 FQNNGV. The CDR3 extends over 14 amino acids. This CDR3 reads CASSLDSLKDEQFF. The CDR3 DNA reads as TGTGCCAGCAGCTTAGACTCTCTTAAGGATGAGCAGTTCTTC.

This rearrangement joins TRBV20-1 to TRBJ2-3; 12 bases align to TRBD2. The V gene end was trimmed by 6 bases and the J gene end by 6 bases; junction bases not matched to a gene: 10. CDR3 length: 15 amino acids. Per germline, CDR1 DFQATT and CDR2 SNEGSKA (reference sequence). The CDR3 nucleotides are TGCAGTGCAACTGGGGCTAGCGGGGGGGTGGATACGCAGTATTTT. Translating it yields CSATGASGGVDTQYF.

The chain is built from TRBV6-1 and TRBJ1-3; a weak D match, TRBD1 (6 bases). The CDR3 contains 17 residues. Germline-derived CDR1 and CDR2 are MNHNS and SASEGT. V lost 5 bases to trimming and J lost 0 bases, with 17 bases between them. CDR3 DNA: TGTGCCAGCAGTCAAACACAGGGTCAGCACTCTGGAAACACCATATATTTT. Encoded protein: CASSQTQGQHSGNTIYF.

V and J are TRBV4-3 and TRBJ2-2; a weak D match, TRBD2 (7 bases). Germline CDR1 is LGHNA and CDR2 is YSLEER. Between the trimmed V and J ends, which lost 3 bases and 5 bases, there was a span of 25 bases. CDR3 length: 19 amino acids. CDR3 in amino acids: CASSQISLRGGVGTGELFF. CDR3 nucleotide sequence: TGCGCCAGCAGCCAGATCTCCCTTAGGGGGGGCGTAGGTACCGGGGAGCTGTTTTTT.

The chain joins TRBV27 to TRBJ2-2; no clear D. Germline V gene lookup returns CDR1 MNHEY and CDR2 SMNVEV (reference sequence). This CDR3 is built from 13 residues. V lost 8 bases, J lost 0 bases, and 7 bases lay in between. The CDR3 sequence is CASGYANTGELFF. The DNA for the CDR3 is TGTGCCAGCGGTTATGCGAACACCGGGGAGCTGTTTTTT.

This clonotype showed up just a few times. The genes are TRBV7-9 and TRBJ1-1; no clear D. Deletions cut 5 bases from V and 1 base from J, with 11 bases between. Germline V gene sequence: CDR1 SEHNR, CDR2 FQNEAQ (reference sequence). This CDR3 is built from 14 residues. The CDR3 spells CASSPHSQNTEAFF. CDR3 nucleotide sequence: TGTGCCAGCAGCCCCCACAGCCAGAACACTGAAGCTTTCTTT.

Only a few counts were recorded for this clonotype. CDR3 DNA sequence: TGTGCCAGCAGCCCCGCGGTGAGTAGCGGGGGGCCCGTCTACAATGAGCAGTTCTTC. This translates into CASSPAVSSGGPVYNEQFF. V and J are TRBV4-2 and TRBJ2-1, with TRBD2 matching 10 bases. This CDR3 is 19 amino acids long. The germline CDR1 and CDR2 sequences are LGHNA and YNFKEQ. Losses at the gene ends were 4 bases for V and 3 bases for J; bases not matched to a gene: 15.

CDR3 nucleotides: TGTGCCAGTAGGCCAACAGCCTCTGGGGCCAACGTCCTGACTTTC. Its protein product is CASRPTASGANVLTF. The J gene is TRBJ2-6, the V gene TRBV19; no clear D gene. Germline CDR1 is LNHDA and CDR2 is SQIVND (reference sequence). Trimming took off 6 bases at V and 0 bases at J, with 9 bases between the two ends. This CDR3 is built from 15 residues.

This clonotype was counted between two and nine times. The chain links TRBV7-3 to TRBJ2-5, with TRBD1 matching over 7 bases. V was pared by 5 bases and J by 1 base, with 10 bases of the junction left unmatched. CDR1 and CDR2 from the germline V gene are SGHTA and FQGTGA. The CDR3 runs 16 residues. The CDR3 loop is CASSLRAQGPQETQYF. CDR3 nucleotide sequence: TGTGCCAGCAGCCTAAGGGCACAGGGGCCCCAAGAGACCCAGTACTTC.